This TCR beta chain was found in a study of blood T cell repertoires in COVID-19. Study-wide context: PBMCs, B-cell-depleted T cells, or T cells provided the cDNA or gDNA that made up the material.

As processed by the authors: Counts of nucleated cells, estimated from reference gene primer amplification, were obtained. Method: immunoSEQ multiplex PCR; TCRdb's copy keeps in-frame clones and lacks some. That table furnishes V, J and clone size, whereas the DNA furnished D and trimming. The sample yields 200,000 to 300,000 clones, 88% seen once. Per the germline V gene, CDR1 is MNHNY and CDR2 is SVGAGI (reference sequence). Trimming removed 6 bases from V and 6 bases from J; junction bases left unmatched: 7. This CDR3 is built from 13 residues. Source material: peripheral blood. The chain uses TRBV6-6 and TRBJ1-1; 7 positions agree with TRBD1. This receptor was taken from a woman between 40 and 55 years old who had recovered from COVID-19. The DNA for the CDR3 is TGTGCCAGCAGGTCAGGGGGACGGCCTGAAGCTTTCTTT. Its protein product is CASRSGGRPEAFF.